Each of the 7 T cell receptor beta chains below was sequenced from the same sample in a study of cytomegalovirus exposure and HLA in healthy donors. It was with 60 Vbeta and 13 Jbeta primers that the PCR ran. The method was immunoSEQ multiplex PCR; TCRdb's version includes in-frame clones alone and lacks a portion of them. Here the sample spans approximately 93,000 clones, under 85% being singletons. Sequencing input: PBMCs. Source of these receptors: a woman in her thirties or forties in good health and CMV-seronegative.

The chain joins TRBV7-9 to TRBJ2-2, with 8 bases matching TRBD1. The V and J ends lost 5 bases and 6 bases, in that order; junction bases with no gene match: 14. This CDR3 region has 17 residues. CDR1 is SEHNR and CDR2 is FQNEAQ in the germline V gene (reference sequence). The CDR3 reads CASSPLPGQAGAGELFF. CDR3 DNA: TGTGCCAGCAGCCCCTTACCGGGACAGGCTGGGGCCGGGGAGCTGTTTTTT.

The sample holds a few counts of this clone. The CDR3: CASRPGRGAEAFF. The CDR3 DNA reads TGTGCCAGCAGGCCAGGTAGGGGCGCTGAAGCTTTCTTT. The rearrangement links TRBV9 to TRBJ1-1; possible D gene TRBD1, 5 bases. This CDR3 has 13 residues. CDR1 and CDR2 (germline): SGDLS, YYNGEE. The ends were cut back, 5 bases at V and 6 bases at J, with 14 bases in the middle.

This clone was observed a few times. The chain recombines TRBV2 with TRBJ1-1; TRBD1 agrees at 9 bases. Germline assignment: CDR1 SNHLY and CDR2 FYNNEI. CDR3 length equals 15 residues. V dropped 6 bases and J dropped 3; count of bases not matched to a gene: 8. The CDR3 is CASRENRGQDTEAFF. The CDR3 region has the DNA TGTGCCAGCAGGGAGAACAGGGGGCAGGACACTGAAGCTTTCTTT.

The gene calls are TRBV30 and TRBJ1-5; TRBD1 matches 10 bases. From germline, CDR1 is GTSNPN and CDR2 SVGIG (reference sequence). Trimming removed 0 bases from V and 4 bases from J; junction bases left unmatched: 6. The CDR3 consists of 16 residues. DNA for the CDR3: TGTGCCTGGAGTGTAGGGACAGGGGTGGGGAATCAGCCCCAGCATTTT. It translates to CAWSVGTGVGNQPQHF. Drawing the rest from reference TRBV30 and TRBJ1-5, the complete variable domain is SQTIHQWPATLVQPVGSPLSLECTVEGTSNPNLYWYRQAAGRGLQLLFYSVGIGQISSEVPQNLSASRPQDRQFILSSKKLLLSDSGFYLCAWSVGTGVGNQPQHFGDGTRLSIL.

V and J are TRBV5-1 and TRBJ2-5, with 13 bases lining up with TRBD2. This CDR3 has 17 amino acids. Looked up from germline, CDR1 is SGHRS and CDR2 is YFSETQ. V gave up 0 bases and J gave up 1 base; unmatched junction bases: 3. CDR3 region: CASSLGTSGRTQETQYF. Here the CDR3 DNA reads TGCGCCAGCAGCTTGGGGACTAGCGGGAGAACCCAAGAGACCCAGTACTTC.

The J gene is TRBJ1-2, the V gene TRBV28; a weak D match, TRBD1 (6 bases). The V end was cut by 2 bases, the J end by 4 bases, with 11 bases between. This CDR3 region has 14 residues. Germline loops: CDR1 MDHEN, CDR2 SYDVKM. Written as DNA, the CDR3 is TGTGCCAGCAGTTTACAGGGGCGCGGCTATGGCTACACCTTC. This encodes CASSLQGRGYGYTF.

This clone was recorded a few times. The chain combines TRBV7-3 with TRBJ2-3; 7 bases fit TRBD2. With 4 bases clipped from V and 4 bases from J, the junction kept 26 bases outside the gene matches. From germline, CDR1 is SGHTA and CDR2 FQGTGA. The CDR3 contains 21 residues. The CDR3 sequence is CASSSKPLGVAGEGSADTQYF. CDR3 bases: TGTGCCAGCAGCTCAAAGCCCTTGGGAGTAGCGGGTGAGGGTAGTGCAGATACGCAGTATTTT.